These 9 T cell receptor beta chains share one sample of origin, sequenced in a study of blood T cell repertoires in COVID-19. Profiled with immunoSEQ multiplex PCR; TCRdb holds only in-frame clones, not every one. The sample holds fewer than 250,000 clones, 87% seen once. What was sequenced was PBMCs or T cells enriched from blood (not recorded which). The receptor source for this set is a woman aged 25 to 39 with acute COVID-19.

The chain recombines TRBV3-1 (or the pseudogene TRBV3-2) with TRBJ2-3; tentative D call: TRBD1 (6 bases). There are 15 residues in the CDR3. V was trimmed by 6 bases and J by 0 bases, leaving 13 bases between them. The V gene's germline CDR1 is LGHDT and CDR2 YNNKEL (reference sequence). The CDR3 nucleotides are TGTGCCAGCAGGATCAGGGGCCGGAGCACAGATACGCAGTATTTT. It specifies CASRIRGRSTDTQYF.

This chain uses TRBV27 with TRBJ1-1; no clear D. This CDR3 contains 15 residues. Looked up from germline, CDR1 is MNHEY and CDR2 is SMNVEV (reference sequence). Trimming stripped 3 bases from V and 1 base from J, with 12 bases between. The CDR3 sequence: CASSLARGGNTEAFF. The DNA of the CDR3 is TGTGCCAGCAGTTTGGCCCGGGGAGGGAACACTGAAGCTTTCTTT.

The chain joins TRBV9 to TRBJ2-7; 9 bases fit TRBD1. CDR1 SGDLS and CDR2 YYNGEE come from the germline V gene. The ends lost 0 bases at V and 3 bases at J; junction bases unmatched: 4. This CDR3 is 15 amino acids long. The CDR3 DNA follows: TGTGCCAGCAGCGTAGGAGGGACAGGGATCTACGAGCAGTACTTC. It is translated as CASSVGGTGIYEQYF.

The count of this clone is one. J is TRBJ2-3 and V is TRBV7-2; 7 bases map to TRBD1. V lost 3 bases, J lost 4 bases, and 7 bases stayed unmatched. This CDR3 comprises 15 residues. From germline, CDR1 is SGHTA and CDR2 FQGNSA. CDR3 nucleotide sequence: TGTGCCAGCAGCTTCACCCGGACAGGACCAGATACGCAGTATTTT. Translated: CASSFTRTGPDTQYF.

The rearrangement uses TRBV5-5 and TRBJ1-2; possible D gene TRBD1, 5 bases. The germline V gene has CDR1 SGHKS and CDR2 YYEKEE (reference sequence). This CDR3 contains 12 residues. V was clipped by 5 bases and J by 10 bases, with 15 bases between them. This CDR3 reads CASSFTGLDYTF. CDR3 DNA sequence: TGTGCCAGCAGTTTTACAGGTCTCGACTACACCTTC.

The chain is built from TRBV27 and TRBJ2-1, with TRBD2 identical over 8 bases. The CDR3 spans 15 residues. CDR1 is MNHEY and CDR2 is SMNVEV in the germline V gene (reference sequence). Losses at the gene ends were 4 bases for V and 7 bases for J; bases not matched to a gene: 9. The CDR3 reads CASSSPPGGGNEQFF. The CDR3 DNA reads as TGTGCCAGCAGTTCCCCTCCTGGCGGGGGGAATGAGCAGTTCTTC.

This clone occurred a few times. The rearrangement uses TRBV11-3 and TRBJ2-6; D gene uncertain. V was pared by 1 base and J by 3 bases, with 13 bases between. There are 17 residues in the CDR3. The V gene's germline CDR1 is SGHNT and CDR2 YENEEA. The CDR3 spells CASSLGASSHGANVLTF. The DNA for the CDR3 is TGTGCCAGCAGCTTAGGTGCCAGTTCTCATGGGGCCAACGTCCTGACTTTC.

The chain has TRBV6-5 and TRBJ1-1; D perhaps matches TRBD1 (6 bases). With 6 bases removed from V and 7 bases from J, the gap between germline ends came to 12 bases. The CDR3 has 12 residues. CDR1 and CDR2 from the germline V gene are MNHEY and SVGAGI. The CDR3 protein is CASSPGQFEAFF. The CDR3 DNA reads TGTGCCAGCAGCCCCGGACAGTTTGAAGCTTTCTTT.

CDR3 protein: CASSLGLTAQETQYF. The CDR3 nucleotides are TGCGCCAGCAGCTTGGGACTTACGGCGCAAGAGACCCAGTACTTC. The chain has TRBV5-1 and TRBJ2-5; D call uncertain. Germline V CDR1 and CDR2: SGHRS, YFSETQ. The V end lost 0 bases, the J end lost 2 bases, and 11 bases lay between the germline ends. The CDR3 has 15 amino acids.